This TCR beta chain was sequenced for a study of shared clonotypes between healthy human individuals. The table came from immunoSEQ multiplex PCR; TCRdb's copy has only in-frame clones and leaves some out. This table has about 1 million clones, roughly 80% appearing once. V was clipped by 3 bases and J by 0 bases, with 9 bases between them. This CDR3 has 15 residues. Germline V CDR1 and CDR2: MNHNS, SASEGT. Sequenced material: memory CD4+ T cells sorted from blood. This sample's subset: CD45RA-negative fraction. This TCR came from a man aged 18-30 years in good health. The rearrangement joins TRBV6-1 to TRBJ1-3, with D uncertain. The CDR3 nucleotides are TGTGCCAGCAGTGATATATCCGGCTCTGGAAACACCATATATTTT. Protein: CASSDISGSGNTIYF.